This T cell receptor beta chain was sequenced for a study of technical replicates of blood from four donors. The sample holds one count of this clone. The repertoire was sequenced with immunoSEQ multiplex PCR; TCRdb's copy has only in-frame clones and lacks some. This table has approximately 52,000 clones, approximately 90% appearing once. With V trimmed by 4 bases and J by 4 bases, 10 bases remained unmatched. This CDR3 is built from 15 residues. Per the germline V gene, CDR1 is SGDLS and CDR2 is YYNGEE. The TCR comes from a human donor in good health. Some clones in this sample may be carry-over from other donors' samples. The chain couples TRBV9 to TRBJ1-2; 7 bases are a match to TRBD1. The sequencing sample was made of PBMCs. The CDR3 loop is CASSLERQGVYGYTF. The DNA of the CDR3 is TGTGCCAGCAGCCTCGAGAGGCAGGGGGTCTATGGCTACACCTTC. The entire variable domain, with the rest obtained from reference TRBV9 and TRBJ1-2, is as follows: DSGVTQTPKHLITATGQRVTLRCSPRSGDLSVYWYQQSLDQGLQFLIQYYNGEERAKGNILERFSAQQFPDLHSELNLSSLELGDSALYFCASSLERQGVYGYTFGSGTRLTVV.